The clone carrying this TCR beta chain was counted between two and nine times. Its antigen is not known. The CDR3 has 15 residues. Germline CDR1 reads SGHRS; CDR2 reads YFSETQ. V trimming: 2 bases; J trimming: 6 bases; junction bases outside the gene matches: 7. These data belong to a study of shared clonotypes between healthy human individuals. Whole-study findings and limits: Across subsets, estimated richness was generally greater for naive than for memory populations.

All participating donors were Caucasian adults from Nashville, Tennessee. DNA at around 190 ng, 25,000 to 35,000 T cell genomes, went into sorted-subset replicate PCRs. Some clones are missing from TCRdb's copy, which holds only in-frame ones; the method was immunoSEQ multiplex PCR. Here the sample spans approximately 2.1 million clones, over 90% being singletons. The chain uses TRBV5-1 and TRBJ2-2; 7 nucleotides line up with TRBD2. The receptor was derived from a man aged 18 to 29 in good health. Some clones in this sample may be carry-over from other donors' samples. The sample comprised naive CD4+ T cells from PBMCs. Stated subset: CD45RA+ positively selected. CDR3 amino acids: CASSLTLALAGELFF. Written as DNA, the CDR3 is TGCGCCAGCAGCTTAACACTAGCGCTCGCCGGGGAGCTGTTTTTT.